Included here is one T cell receptor beta chain sequence, with context. The antigen is unknown. Germline V lookup: CDR1 SEHNR, CDR2 FQNEAQ (reference sequence). This CDR3 has 13 residues. Losses at the gene ends were 5 bases for V and 7 bases for J; bases not matched to a gene: 8. The assay was run at deep level. Each subset's genomic DNA was split evenly across several immunoSEQ plates. Measured with immunoSEQ multiplex PCR; TCRdb has only the in-frame clones, and not every one. Of 1.5 million to 2.5 million clones listed, roughly 95% are singletons. This entry belongs to a study of shared clonotypes between healthy human individuals. Naive CD8 populations comprised CD45RO-negative cells positively selected for CCR7, excluding terminally differentiated effector memory CD45RA+ cells. Study conclusions and caveats: Generation of non-shared clonotypes was less probable than generation of clonotypes shared by all four donors. Naive subsets generally exceeded memory subsets in estimated richness.

The chain is built from TRBV7-9 and TRBJ2-7; 7 nucleotides match TRBD1. The sample comprised naive CD8+ T cells sorted from blood. The source of this sequence is a man between 18 and 35 years old in good health. As DNA, the CDR3 is TGTGCCAGCAGCCCCGACAGGGTCTGGGAGCAGTACTTC. Protein product: CASSPDRVWEQYF.